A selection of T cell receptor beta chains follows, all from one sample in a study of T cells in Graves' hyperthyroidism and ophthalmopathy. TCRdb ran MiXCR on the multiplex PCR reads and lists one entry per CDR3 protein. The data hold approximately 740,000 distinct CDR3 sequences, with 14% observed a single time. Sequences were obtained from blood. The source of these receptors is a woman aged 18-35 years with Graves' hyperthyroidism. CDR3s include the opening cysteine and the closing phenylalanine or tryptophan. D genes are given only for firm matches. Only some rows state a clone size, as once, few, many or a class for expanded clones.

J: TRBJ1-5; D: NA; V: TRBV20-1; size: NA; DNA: TGCAGTGCTAGGATGCATGACAGCCCGAATAGCAATCAGCCCCAGCATTTT; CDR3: CSARMHDSPNSNQPQHF
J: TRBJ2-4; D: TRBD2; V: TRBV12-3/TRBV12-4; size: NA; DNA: TGTGCCAGCAGTATAAGGACTAGCGGGAGTTCGAACATTCAGTACTTC; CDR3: CASSIRTSGSSNIQYF
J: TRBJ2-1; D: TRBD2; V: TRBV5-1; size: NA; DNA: TGCGCCAGCAGCTACCCTCGGCGTGGCGGAATAGCGGGAGTAGTTGAGCAGTTCTTC; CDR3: CASSYPRRGGIAGVVEQFF
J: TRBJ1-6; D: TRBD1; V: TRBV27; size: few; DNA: TGTGCCAGCAGTTGGGACAGAAAGAATTCACCCCTCCACTTT; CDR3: CASSWDRKNSPLHF
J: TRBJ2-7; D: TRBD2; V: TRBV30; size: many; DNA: TGTGCCTGGAGTGGTGGCGGGAGGTTAGGTGAGCAGTACTTC; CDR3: CAWSGGGRLGEQYF
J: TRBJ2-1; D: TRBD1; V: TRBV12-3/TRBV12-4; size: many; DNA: TGTGCCAGCAGTTTAGGTTGGACAGGCTACAATGAGCAGTTCTTC; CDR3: CASSLGWTGYNEQFF
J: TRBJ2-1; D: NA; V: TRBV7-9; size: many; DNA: TGTGCCAGCAGCTTTCTGGCCGTTGAGCAGTTCTTC; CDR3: CASSFLAVEQFF
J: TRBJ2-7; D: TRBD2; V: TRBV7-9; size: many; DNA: TGTGCCAGCAGAGACAGCGGGACCTCCTACGAGCAGTACTTC; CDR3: CASRDSGTSYEQYF
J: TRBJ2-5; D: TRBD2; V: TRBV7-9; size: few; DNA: TGTGCCAGCAGCTTAGCAGGTCGACTAGCGGGAGCGAGTGAGACCCAGTACTTC; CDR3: CASSLAGRLAGASETQYF
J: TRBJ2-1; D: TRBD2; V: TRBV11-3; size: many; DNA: TGTGCCAGCAGCTTAGAGATAGGGACTAGCGGGAGTTTTTACAATGAGCAGTTCTTC; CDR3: CASSLEIGTSGSFYNEQFF
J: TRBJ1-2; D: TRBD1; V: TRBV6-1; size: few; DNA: TGTGCCAGCAGCGTACTCCTGGGGGTATCGACAGGGTCCTATGGCTACACCTTC; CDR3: CASSVLLGVSTGSYGYTF
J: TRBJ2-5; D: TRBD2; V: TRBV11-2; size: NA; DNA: TGTGCCAGCAGCTTAGACCCCGGACTAGCGGGGGCCAAAGAGACCCAGTACTTC; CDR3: CASSLDPGLAGAKETQYF
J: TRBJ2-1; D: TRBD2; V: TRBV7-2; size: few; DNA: TGTGCCAGCACCCAAATGCGGGGGAATGAGCAGTTCTTC; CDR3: CASTQMRGNEQFF
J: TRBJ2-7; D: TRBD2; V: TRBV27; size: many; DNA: TGTGCCAGCAGTTTTGCGGGACTAGGGACCTACGAGCAGTACTTC; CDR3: CASSFAGLGTYEQYF
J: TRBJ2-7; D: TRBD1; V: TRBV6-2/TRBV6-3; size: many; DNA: TGTGCCAGCAGCTACCGGGACAGGGGGCGAAGCGAGCAGTACTTC; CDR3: CASSYRDRGRSEQYF
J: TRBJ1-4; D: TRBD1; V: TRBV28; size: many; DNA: TGTGCCAGCAGACAGACAGGGGTTAATGAAAAACTGTTTTTT; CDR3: CASRQTGVNEKLFF
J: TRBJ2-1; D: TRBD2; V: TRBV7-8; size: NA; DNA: TGTGCCAGCAGCTTTGTTTCTTCCGGGTGGCGGGAGGTTTTTGGCAATGAGCAGTTCTTC; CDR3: CASSFVSSGWREVFGNEQFF
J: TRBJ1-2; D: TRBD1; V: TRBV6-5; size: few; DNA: TGTGCCAGCAGTTACTCGAAGACCGGGACAGACGGCTACACCTTC; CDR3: CASSYSKTGTDGYTF
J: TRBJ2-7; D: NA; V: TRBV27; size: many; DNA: TGTGCCAGCAGTCAGCAGACATCCTCCCCAACCTACGAGCAGTACTTC; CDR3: CASSQQTSSPTYEQYF
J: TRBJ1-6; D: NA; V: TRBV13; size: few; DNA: TGTGCCAGCGCGAATATGGGTGGGGCCCTCCACTTT; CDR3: CASANMGGALHF